The clone carrying this T cell receptor beta chain was seen at least ten times. The data were taken from a study of metastatic and nonmetastatic thyroid tumors. Thyroid surgery had not been preceded by any treatment in any patient. TCRdb reanalyzed the PCR reads via MiXCR. The data contain about 16,000 clones, roughly 13% of them seen just once; the ten biggest clones take up roughly 30%. The CDR3 sequence is 14 residues long. Germline-derived CDR1 and CDR2 are SGHDT and YYEEEE. Trimming removed 3 bases from V and 7 bases from J, with 13 bases in between. The receptor was derived from a female donor with papillary thyroid cancer or a benign thyroid nodule (not recorded which). Some clones in this sample may be carry-over from other donors' samples. The rearrangement joins TRBV5-6 to TRBJ2-2, with D unresolved. Sequencing was performed on blood. The CDR3 protein is CASSSESKGGELFF. The CDR3 DNA reads as TGTGCCAGCAGCTCAGAATCCAAGGGCGGGGAGCTGTTTTTT.